This entry lists 13 T cell receptor beta chains sequenced from one sample in a study of blood T cells in healthy people across ages. A sample-barcoded 5' primer and a J-beta primer mix were used in a second PCR of roughly 6 to 11 cycles. MiXCR, run by TCRdb on the 5' RACE reads, gives a single entry per CDR3 protein. In the table there are some 1.4 million distinct CDR3 sequences, around 42% of which are singletons. The material sequenced was blood. Source of these receptors: a woman aged 18-29 years in good health.

This clonotype turned up a few times. The chain links TRBV29-1 to TRBJ2-1; 11 bases are shared with TRBD2. Germline values: CDR1 SQVTM, CDR2 ANQGSEA. V shed 3 bases, J shed 1 base, and the junction held 11 bases outside the gene matches. The CDR3 totals 18 residues. The CDR3 DNA is TGCAGCGTTGATGCACTAGCGGGAGCTCTTGGGTCCTACAATGAGCAGTTCTTC. Its protein product is CSVDALAGALGSYNEQFF.

The V gene is TRBV24-1, the J gene TRBJ2-7; TRBD1 or TRBD2 may be the D gene (5 bases each). V gave up 11 bases and J gave up 4 bases, with 17 bases separating them. CDR1 is KGHDR, CDR2 SFDVKD, per germline. The CDR3 sequence is 13 residues long. The CDR3 loop is CANTGRPGYEQYF. CDR3 bases: TGTGCCAACACGGGACGTCCAGGGTACGAGCAGTACTTC.

V gene TRBV5-1 combines with J gene TRBJ1-2, with TRBD1 identical over 10 bases. This CDR3 spans 16 amino acids. The J segment lost 3 bases and the V segment lost 3 bases, leaving 8 bases of the junction unmatched. Germline V gene data show CDR1 as SGHRS and CDR2 as YFSETQ. The CDR3 spells CASSWDRDRGDYGYTF. CDR3 in DNA: TGCGCCAGCAGCTGGGACCGGGACAGGGGTGACTATGGCTACACCTTC.

This chain joins TRBV5-8 and TRBJ1-5; tentative D call: TRBD1 (5 bases). Trimming pared 1 base from V and 0 bases from J, leaving 11 bases between. CDR3 length equals 16 residues. Germline V lookup: CDR1 SGHTS, CDR2 YDEGEE. The CDR3 sequence: CASSLRLRDSNQPQHF. DNA of the CDR3: TGTGCCAGCAGCTTGCGGCTCAGGGATAGCAATCAGCCCCAGCATTTT.

The chain employs TRBV5-1 and TRBJ2-1, with 10 bases that match TRBD2. This CDR3 is built from 19 residues. CDR1 and CDR2 from the germline V gene are SGHRS and YFSETQ. Trimming at V came to 2 bases and at J to 3 bases, leaving 14 bases not matched to a gene. The CDR3 nucleotides read TGCGCCAGCAGCTTATCCAATTCCCCACTAGCGGGGAACTACAATGAGCAGTTCTTC. This encodes CASSLSNSPLAGNYNEQFF.

This clonotype has a handful of counts. This sequence joins TRBV11-2 and TRBJ2-3; 10 bases map to TRBD2. Germline CDR1 is SGHAT and CDR2 is FQNNGV. Germline trimming cut 0 bases from V and 4 bases from J; bases unmatched to any gene: 4. CDR3 size: 16 residues. This chain's CDR3 is CASSLDQRGGSDTQYF. The CDR3 DNA sequence: TGTGCCAGCAGCTTAGATCAGCGGGGGGGGTCAGATACGCAGTATTTT.

The chain recombines TRBV5-6 with TRBJ2-7; D unresolved. The J call may be mistaken, given a closer DNA end match to TRBJ2-4. Per germline, CDR1 SGHDT and CDR2 YYEEEE. The length of the CDR3 is 12 residues. The CDR3 sequence is CASSLVANIQYF. In DNA form, the CDR3 reads TGTGCCAGCAGCTTGGTGGCAAACATTCAGTACTTC.

This rearrangement joins TRBV13 to TRBJ2-3; 7 bases align to TRBD1. The CDR3 has 17 residues. Unmatched junction bases numbered 13, after V lost 5 bases and J lost 2 bases. Germline V gene data show CDR1 as PRHDT and CDR2 as FYEKMQ (reference sequence). CDR3 loop: CASSNSWAGGFTDTQYF. The CDR3 bases are TGTGCCAGCAGCAACTCTTGGGCAGGGGGTTTCACAGATACGCAGTATTTT. Full variable domain (remainder filled in from reference TRBV13 and TRBJ2-3): AAGVIQSPRHLIKEKRETATLKCYPIPRHDTVYWYQQGPGQDPQFLISFYEKMQSDKGSIPDRFSAQQFSDYHSELNMSSLELGDSALYFCASSNSWAGGFTDTQYFGPGTRLTVL.

This clonotype was seen more than once but under ten times. The chain couples TRBV12-3 or TRBV12-4 to TRBJ1-2, with a possible D match to TRBD1 (6 bases). The CDR3 length is 12 residues. V shed 4 bases and J shed 13 bases, with 16 bases lying between them. This chain's CDR3 is CASSSTGSPITF. The CDR3 DNA reads as TGTGCCAGCAGTTCTACAGGGTCCCCAATCACCTTC.

This clonotype was counted a few times. V is TRBV7-2 and J is TRBJ2-7; D is possibly TRBD1 or TRBD2 (5 bases each). Germline V CDR1 and CDR2: SGHTA, FQGNSA. Trimming removed 1 base at V and 1 base at J, with 20 bases between. The CDR3 is made up of 18 amino acids. The CDR3 is CASSLVPGPTTRSYEQYF. The DNA for the CDR3 is TGTGCCAGCAGCTTAGTCCCGGGGCCCACAACCCGATCCTACGAGCAGTACTTC.

This chain joins TRBV7-6 and TRBJ2-7; no definite D call. The CDR3 has 12 amino acids. The V gene's germline CDR1 is SGHVS and CDR2 FNYEAQ. V lost 5 bases and J lost 7, with 12 bases in between. CDR3 protein: CASSGNGNEQYF. The DNA of the CDR3 is TGTGCCAGCAGCGGCAATGGCAATGAGCAGTACTTC.

The chain carries TRBV20-1 and TRBJ1-2, with D hard to call. Between the trimmed V and J ends, which lost 0 bases and 8 bases, there was a span of 16 bases. Germline CDR1 and CDR2: DFQATT and SNEGSKA (reference sequence). The CDR3 covers 14 residues. The CDR3 DNA sequence: TGCAGTGCTAGAGATCTAACGCCGGCCGCGGGCTACACCTTC. This gives the protein CSARDLTPAAGYTF.

This clonotype was counted many times. The chain combines TRBV13 with TRBJ2-5; D is ambiguous. Per germline, CDR1 PRHDT and CDR2 FYEKMQ (reference sequence). The CDR3 consists of 14 residues. The V and J ends lost 0 bases and 4 bases respectively, with 9 bases between them. DNA for the CDR3: TGTGCCAGCAGCTTAGGCACCGGAGTAGAGACCCAGTACTTC. Translated, it gives CASSLGTGVETQYF.